The sequence of this T cell receptor beta chain was determined in a study of Ad26.COV2.S vaccination and SARS-CoV-2 variants. Across the whole study: A COV1001 Ad26.COV2.S trial-arm participant provided the sample. Donor got 5x10^10 or 1x10^11 viral particles of Ad26.COV2.S. The study's findings and limits: Vaccine recipients had higher spike-specific TCR breadth than placebo recipients.

The CDR3 spans 13 residues. Trimming stripped 2 bases from V and 7 bases from J, with 9 bases between. In germline, CDR1 is MNHEY, CDR2 SVGEGT. Method: immunoSEQ multiplex PCR; TCRdb's copy keeps in-frame clones and lacks some. The sample includes around 300,000 clones, roughly 90% of them seen just once. Treatment noted: roughly 19 received Ad26.COV2.S at low or high dose, single or two shots; a few received placebo; per-sample allocation not given. The samples were gathered on day 63 after the first injection of vaccine or placebo. An adult donor aged 18-55 years was enrolled in Boston. On this clone: What it binds is unknown.

This clonotype was sampled from a person between 18 and 60 years old who received the Ad26.COV2.S COVID-19 vaccine or a placebo. Sequencing used peripheral blood, obtained in a trial of Ad26.COV2.S vaccine versus placebo. This chain joins TRBV6-2 or TRBV6-3 and TRBJ1-5, with D tentatively TRBD1 (6 bases). CDR3 DNA: TGTGCCAGCAGTTACCGACAGGAACAGCCCCAGCATTTT. It encodes CASSYRQEQPQHF.